A selection of T cell receptor beta chains follows, all from one sample in a study of beta chain features in type 1 diabetes. This table comes from immunoSEQ multiplex PCR, and its TCRdb copy is limited to in-frame clones, with some not included. The sample records some 280,000 clones, 14% being singletons. What was sequenced was naive CD4+ T cells from blood. These receptors were obtained from a man aged 25-40 years with type 1 diabetes. CDR3s include the opening cysteine and the closing phenylalanine or tryptophan. Fields, in order: J gene, V gene, CDR3 protein.

j_gene: TRBJ2-5
v_gene: TRBV6-5
CDR3aa: CASAGPEETQYF

j_gene: TRBJ2-1
v_gene: TRBV6-4
CDR3aa: CASSEFATSGIYNEQFF

j_gene: TRBJ2-1
v_gene: TRBV27
CDR3aa: CASSLSTSGRASQFF

j_gene: TRBJ2-5
v_gene: TRBV7-8
CDR3aa: CASSRDSRETQYF

j_gene: TRBJ2-7
v_gene: TRBV28
CDR3aa: CASRRDRQTSYEQYF

j_gene: TRBJ2-5
v_gene: TRBV9
CDR3aa: CASSVSSGLVETQYF

j_gene: TRBJ2-1
v_gene: TRBV19
CDR3aa: CASTHRAGGTHNEQFF

j_gene: TRBJ2-4
v_gene: TRBV27
CDR3aa: CASSLKREGQKYF

j_gene: TRBJ2-5
v_gene: TRBV7-8
CDR3aa: CASSPRPGKETQYF

j_gene: TRBJ2-7
v_gene: TRBV7-3
CDR3aa: CASSVGHFYEQYF

j_gene: TRBJ1-2
v_gene: TRBV7-9
CDR3aa: CASSLTPQTGQYYGYTF

j_gene: TRBJ2-2
v_gene: TRBV15
CDR3aa: CATPAGTSWTGELFF

j_gene: TRBJ2-3
v_gene: TRBV29-1
CDR3aa: CSGRAWDRDTDTQYF

j_gene: TRBJ2-2
v_gene: TRBV30
CDR3aa: CAWRRDVFTGELFF

j_gene: TRBJ1-4
v_gene: TRBV29-1
CDR3aa: CSVFRGGEKLFF

j_gene: TRBJ2-7
v_gene: TRBV28
CDR3aa: CASRPFPTAEQYF

j_gene: TRBJ2-3
v_gene: TRBV29-1
CDR3aa: CSVENPVSTDTQYF

j_gene: TRBJ2-7
v_gene: TRBV18
CDR3aa: CASSPLTSGTSYEQYF

j_gene: TRBJ2-3
v_gene: TRBV7-2
CDR3aa: CASSLASWRSRADTQYF

j_gene: TRBJ1-5
v_gene: TRBV7-6
CDR3aa: CASSPDRNQPQHF

j_gene: TRBJ2-7
v_gene: TRBV28
CDR3aa: CASSGGGSEQYF

j_gene: TRBJ1-1
v_gene: TRBV7-9
CDR3aa: CASSHWTSTIDTEAFF

j_gene: TRBJ1-1
v_gene: TRBV7-3
CDR3aa: CASSLRGNTEAFF

j_gene: TRBJ2-7
v_gene: TRBV27
CDR3aa: CASNTGGEQYF

j_gene: TRBJ2-7
v_gene: TRBV29-1
CDR3aa: CSVLASSLFYEQYF

j_gene: TRBJ2-1
v_gene: TRBV28
CDR3aa: CASSFPAEYNEQFF

j_gene: TRBJ2-1
v_gene: TRBV28
CDR3aa: CASSLGLAGQITYNEQFF

j_gene: TRBJ2-1
v_gene: TRBV7-2
CDR3aa: CASSAPGLAGHNEQFF

j_gene: TRBJ2-7
v_gene: TRBV7-9
CDR3aa: CASSPGLATTYEQYF

j_gene: TRBJ2-5
v_gene: TRBV7-2
CDR3aa: CASSPRWGVETQYF

j_gene: TRBJ1-5
v_gene: TRBV18
CDR3aa: CASSPRDTNQPQHF

j_gene: TRBJ2-2
v_gene: TRBV5-6
CDR3aa: CASSGTGGTGELFF

j_gene: TRBJ2-5
v_gene: TRBV7-3
CDR3aa: CASSLQGAGETQYF

j_gene: TRBJ2-1
v_gene: TRBV29-1
CDR3aa: CSVVQGGNEQFF

j_gene: TRBJ2-3
v_gene: TRBV5-1
CDR3aa: CASSWGYDHIPTDTQYF

j_gene: TRBJ2-7
v_gene: TRBV15
CDR3aa: CATSRGGQGKDEQYF

j_gene: TRBJ2-1
v_gene: TRBV9
CDR3aa: CASNQAPSARINEQFF

j_gene: TRBJ2-1
v_gene: TRBV18
CDR3aa: CASSPGVAGVNEQFF

j_gene: TRBJ1-4
v_gene: TRBV18
CDR3aa: CASSPGGPEKLFF

j_gene: TRBJ2-2
v_gene: TRBV28
CDR3aa: CASKKFSVTGELFF

j_gene: TRBJ1-3
v_gene: TRBV30
CDR3aa: CAWAGQGNTIYF

j_gene: TRBJ1-4
v_gene: TRBV25-1
CDR3aa: CASSVKVRGEKLFF

j_gene: TRBJ2-1
v_gene: TRBV9
CDR3aa: CASSKRHQGTEQFF

j_gene: TRBJ1-1
v_gene: TRBV6-5
CDR3aa: CASSSQTGGLF

j_gene: TRBJ1-1
v_gene: TRBV29-1
CDR3aa: CSLSKQGADTEAFF

j_gene: TRBJ2-5
v_gene: TRBV5-1
CDR3aa: CASRPGLAAEETQYF

j_gene: TRBJ1-1
v_gene: TRBV29-1
CDR3aa: CSVVLHTMNTEAFF

j_gene: TRBJ1-2
v_gene: TRBV5-6
CDR3aa: CASSLNRRTGGYTF

j_gene: TRBJ1-1
v_gene: TRBV7-3
CDR3aa: CASSLAGNTEAFF

j_gene: TRBJ2-5
v_gene: TRBV29-1
CDR3aa: CSVRRGGPGETQYF

j_gene: TRBJ2-1
v_gene: TRBV7-2
CDR3aa: CASSLAGTFYNEQFF

j_gene: TRBJ2-1
v_gene: TRBV4-2
CDR3aa: CASSQGLGTSYNEQFF

j_gene: TRBJ2-5
v_gene: TRBV29-1
CDR3aa: CSAAPGSETQYF

j_gene: TRBJ2-5
v_gene: TRBV28
CDR3aa: CASGIAGRKTQYF

j_gene: TRBJ1-1
v_gene: TRBV25-1
CDR3aa: CASSDGPNTEAFF

j_gene: TRBJ2-1
v_gene: TRBV5-4
CDR3aa: CASSPWTSGMRNEQFF

j_gene: TRBJ2-7
v_gene: TRBV4-3
CDR3aa: CASSQRIAGSSYEQYF